Here is one T cell receptor beta chain with its context. As originally analysed: Using reference gene primer amplification, nucleated cell counts were estimated. Clones were sequenced by immunoSEQ multiplex PCR, and TCRdb holds only the in-frame ones, with some missing. Clone size and the V and J calls come from that table; the DNA yielded D and trimming. The sample yields some 71,000 clones, around 84% seen once. Unmatched junction bases numbered 6, after V lost 0 bases and J lost 4 bases. There are 15 residues in the CDR3. Per germline, CDR1 SGHAT and CDR2 FQNNGV. The data are from a study of blood T cell repertoires in COVID-19.

Sequencing was performed on peripheral blood. This receptor was taken from a woman aged 45 to 65 with acute or convalescent COVID-19. This chain uses TRBV11-2 with TRBJ2-7; 7 bases align to TRBD2. DNA for the CDR3: TGTGCCAGCAGCTTAGATCGGGTCGGGAGGTACGAGCAGTACTTC. This encodes CASSLDRVGRYEQYF.